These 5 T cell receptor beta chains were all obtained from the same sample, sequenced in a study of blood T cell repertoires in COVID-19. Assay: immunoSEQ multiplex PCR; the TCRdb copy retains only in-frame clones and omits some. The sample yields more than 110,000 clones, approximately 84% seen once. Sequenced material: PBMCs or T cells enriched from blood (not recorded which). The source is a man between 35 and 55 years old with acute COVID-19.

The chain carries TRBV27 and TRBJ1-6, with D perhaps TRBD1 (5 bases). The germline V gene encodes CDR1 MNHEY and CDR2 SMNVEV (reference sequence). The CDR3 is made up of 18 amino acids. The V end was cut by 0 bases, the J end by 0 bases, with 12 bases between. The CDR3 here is CASSLSNRGSSYNSPLHF. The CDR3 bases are TGTGCCAGCAGTTTATCTAACCGGGGGAGCTCCTATAATTCACCCCTCCACTTT.

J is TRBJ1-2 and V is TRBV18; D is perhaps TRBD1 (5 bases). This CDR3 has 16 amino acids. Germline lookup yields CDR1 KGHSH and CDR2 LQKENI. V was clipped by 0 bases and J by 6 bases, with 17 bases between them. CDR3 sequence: CASSPPQGPDAHGYTF. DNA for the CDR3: TGTGCCAGCTCACCACCTCAGGGCCCCGATGCGCATGGCTACACCTTC.

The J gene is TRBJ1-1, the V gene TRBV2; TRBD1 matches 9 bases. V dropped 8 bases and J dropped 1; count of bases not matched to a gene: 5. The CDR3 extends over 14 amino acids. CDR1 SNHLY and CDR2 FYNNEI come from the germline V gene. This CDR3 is CASLKTGGNTEAFF. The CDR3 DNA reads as TGTGCCAGCCTCAAGACAGGGGGGAACACTGAAGCTTTCTTT.

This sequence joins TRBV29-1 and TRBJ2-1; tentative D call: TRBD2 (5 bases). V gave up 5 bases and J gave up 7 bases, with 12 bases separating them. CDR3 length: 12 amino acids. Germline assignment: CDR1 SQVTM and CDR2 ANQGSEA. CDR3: CSVSRDGNEQFF. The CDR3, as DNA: TGCAGCGTTTCCCGGGATGGAAATGAGCAGTTCTTC.

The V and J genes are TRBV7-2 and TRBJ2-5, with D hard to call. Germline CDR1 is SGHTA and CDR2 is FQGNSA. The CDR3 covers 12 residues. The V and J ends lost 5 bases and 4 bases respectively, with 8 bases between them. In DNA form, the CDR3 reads TGTGCCAGCAGCCGATTGAGAGAGACCCAGTACTTC. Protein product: CASSRLRETQYF.